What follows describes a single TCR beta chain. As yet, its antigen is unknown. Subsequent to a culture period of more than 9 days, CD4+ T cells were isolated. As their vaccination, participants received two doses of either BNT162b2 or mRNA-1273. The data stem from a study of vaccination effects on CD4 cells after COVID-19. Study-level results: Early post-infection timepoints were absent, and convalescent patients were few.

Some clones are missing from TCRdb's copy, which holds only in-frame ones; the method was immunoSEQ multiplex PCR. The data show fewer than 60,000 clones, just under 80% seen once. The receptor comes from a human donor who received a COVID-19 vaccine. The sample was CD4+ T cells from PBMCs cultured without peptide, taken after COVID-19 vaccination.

CDR3 nucleotides: TGCGCCAGCAGCCGTTCAGGGACCGGGGCCAACGTCCTGACTTTC. Translating it yields CASSRSGTGANVLTF. The chain uses TRBV5-1 and TRBJ2-6; either TRBD1 or TRBD2 may fit D (5 bases each). The length of the CDR3 is 15 residues. V was trimmed by 4 bases and J by 4 bases, leaving 12 bases between them. The germline V gene encodes CDR1 SGHRS and CDR2 YFSETQ.